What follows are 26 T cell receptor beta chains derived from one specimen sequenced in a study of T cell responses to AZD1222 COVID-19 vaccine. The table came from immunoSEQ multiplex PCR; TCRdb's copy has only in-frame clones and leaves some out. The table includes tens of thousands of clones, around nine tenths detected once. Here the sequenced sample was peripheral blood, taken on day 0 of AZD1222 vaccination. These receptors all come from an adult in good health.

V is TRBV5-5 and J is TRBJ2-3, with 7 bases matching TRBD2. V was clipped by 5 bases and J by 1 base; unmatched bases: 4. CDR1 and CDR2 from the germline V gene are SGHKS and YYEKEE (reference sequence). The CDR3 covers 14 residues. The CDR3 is CASRTRGGTDTQYF. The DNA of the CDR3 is TGTGCCAGCAGGACTCGGGGGGGCACAGATACGCAGTATTTT.

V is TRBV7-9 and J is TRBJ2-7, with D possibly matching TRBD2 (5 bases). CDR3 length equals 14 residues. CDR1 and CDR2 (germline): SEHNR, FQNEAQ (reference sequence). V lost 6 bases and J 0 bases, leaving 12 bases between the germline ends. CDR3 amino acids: CASSHSGNSYEQYF. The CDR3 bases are TGTGCCAGCAGTCATTCCGGGAACTCCTACGAGCAGTACTTC. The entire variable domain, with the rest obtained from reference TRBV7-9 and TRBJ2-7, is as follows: DTGVSQNPRHKITKRGQNVTFRCDPISEHNRLYWYRQTLGQGPEFLTYFQNEAQLEKSRLLSDRFSAERPKGSFSTLEIQRTEQGDSAMYLCASSHSGNSYEQYFGPGTRLTVT.

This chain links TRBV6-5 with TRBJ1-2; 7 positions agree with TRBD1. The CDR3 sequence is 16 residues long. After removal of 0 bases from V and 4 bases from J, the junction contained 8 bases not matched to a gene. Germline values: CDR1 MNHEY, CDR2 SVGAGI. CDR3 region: CASSYSTQGYLYGYTF. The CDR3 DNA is TGTGCCAGCAGTTACTCAACACAGGGGTATCTCTATGGCTACACCTTC.

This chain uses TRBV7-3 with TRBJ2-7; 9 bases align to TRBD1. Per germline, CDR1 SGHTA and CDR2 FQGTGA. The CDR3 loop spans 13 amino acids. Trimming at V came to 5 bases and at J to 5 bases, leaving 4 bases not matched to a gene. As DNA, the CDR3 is TGTGCCAGCAGCCGACAGGGGGGAAACGAGCAGTACTTC. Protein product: CASSRQGGNEQYF.

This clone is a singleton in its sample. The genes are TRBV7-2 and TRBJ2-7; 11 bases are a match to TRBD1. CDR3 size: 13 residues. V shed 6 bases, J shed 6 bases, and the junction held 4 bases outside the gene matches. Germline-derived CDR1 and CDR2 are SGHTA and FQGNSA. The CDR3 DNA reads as TGTGCCAGCAGATCGGGACAGGGGGTCGAGCAGTACTTC. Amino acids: CASRSGQGVEQYF. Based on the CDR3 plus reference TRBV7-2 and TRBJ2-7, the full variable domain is GAGVSQSPSNKVTEKGKDVELRCDPISGHTALYWYRQSLGQGLEFLIYFQGNSAPDKSGLPSDRFSAERTGGSVSTLTIQRTQQEDSAVYLCASRSGQGVEQYFGPGTRLTVT.

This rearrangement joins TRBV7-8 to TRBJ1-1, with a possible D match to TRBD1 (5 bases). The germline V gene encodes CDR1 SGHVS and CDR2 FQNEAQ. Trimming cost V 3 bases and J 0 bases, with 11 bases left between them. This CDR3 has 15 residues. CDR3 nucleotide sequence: TGTGCCAGCAGCTTTCTGGGGGGGGTGAACACTGAAGCTTTCTTT. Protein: CASSFLGGVNTEAFF. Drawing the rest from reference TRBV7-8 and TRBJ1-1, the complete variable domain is GAGVSQSPRYKVAKRGQDVALRCDPISGHVSLFWYQQALGQGPEFLTYFQNEAQLDKSGLPSDRFFAERPEGSVSTLKIQRTQQEDSAVYLCASSFLGGVNTEAFFGQGTRLTVV.

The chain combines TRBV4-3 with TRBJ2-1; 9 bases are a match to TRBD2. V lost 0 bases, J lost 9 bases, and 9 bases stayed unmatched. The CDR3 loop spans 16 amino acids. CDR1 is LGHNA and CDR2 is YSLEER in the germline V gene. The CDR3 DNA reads TGCGCCAGCAGCCAAGATCGGAAAGCGGGGGGCGGTGAGCAGTTCTTC. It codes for CASSQDRKAGGGEQFF.

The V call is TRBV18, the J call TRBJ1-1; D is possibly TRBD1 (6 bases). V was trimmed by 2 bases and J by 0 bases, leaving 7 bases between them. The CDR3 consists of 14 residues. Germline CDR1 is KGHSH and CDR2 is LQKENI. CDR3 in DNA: TGTGCCAGCTCACCAACAGGGATGAACACTGAAGCTTTCTTT. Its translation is CASSPTGMNTEAFF.

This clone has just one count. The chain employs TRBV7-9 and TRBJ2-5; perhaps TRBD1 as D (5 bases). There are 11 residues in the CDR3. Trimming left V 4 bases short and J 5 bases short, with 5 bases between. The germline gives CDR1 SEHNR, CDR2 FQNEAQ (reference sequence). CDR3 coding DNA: TGTGCCAGCAGCTCAGGGGAGACCCAGTACTTC. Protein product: CASSSGETQYF.

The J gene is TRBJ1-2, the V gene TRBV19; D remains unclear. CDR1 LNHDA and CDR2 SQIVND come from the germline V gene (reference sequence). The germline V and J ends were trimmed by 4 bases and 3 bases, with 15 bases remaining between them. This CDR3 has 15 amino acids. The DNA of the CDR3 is TGTGCCAGTAGTACGAGGACGGGCCCGGACTATGGCTACACCTTC. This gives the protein CASSTRTGPDYGYTF.

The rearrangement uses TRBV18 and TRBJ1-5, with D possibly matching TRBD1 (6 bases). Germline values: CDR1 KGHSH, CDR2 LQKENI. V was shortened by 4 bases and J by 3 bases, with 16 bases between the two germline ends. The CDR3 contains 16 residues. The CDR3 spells CASSRGGQVNNQPQHF. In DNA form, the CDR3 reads TGTGCCAGCTCACGAGGGGGGCAGGTGAACAATCAGCCCCAGCATTTT.

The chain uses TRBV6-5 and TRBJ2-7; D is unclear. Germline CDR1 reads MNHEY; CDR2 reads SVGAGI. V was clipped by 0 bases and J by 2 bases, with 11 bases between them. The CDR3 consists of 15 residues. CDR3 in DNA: TGTGCCAGCAGTTACTCTGTCGCCGAGGCCTACGAGCAGTACTTC. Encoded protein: CASSYSVAEAYEQYF.

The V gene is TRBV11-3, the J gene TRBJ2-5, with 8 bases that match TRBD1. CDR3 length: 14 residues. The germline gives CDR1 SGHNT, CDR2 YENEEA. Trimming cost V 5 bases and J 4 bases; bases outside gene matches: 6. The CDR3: CASSTGQGGETQYF. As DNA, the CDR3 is TGTGCCAGCAGCACCGGACAGGGTGGAGAGACCCAGTACTTC.

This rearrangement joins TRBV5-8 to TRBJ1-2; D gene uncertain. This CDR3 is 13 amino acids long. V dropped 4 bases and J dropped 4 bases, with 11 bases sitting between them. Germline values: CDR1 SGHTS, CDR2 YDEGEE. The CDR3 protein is CASSTFLFYGYTF. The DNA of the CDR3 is TGTGCCAGCAGCACGTTCCTATTCTATGGCTACACCTTC.

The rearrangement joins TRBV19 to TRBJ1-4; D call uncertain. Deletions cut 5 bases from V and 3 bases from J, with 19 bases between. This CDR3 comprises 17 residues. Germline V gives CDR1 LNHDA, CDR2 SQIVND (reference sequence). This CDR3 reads CASSPPWVSRANEKLFF. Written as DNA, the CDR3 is TGTGCCAGTAGTCCCCCTTGGGTCTCGCGGGCTAATGAAAAACTGTTTTTT.

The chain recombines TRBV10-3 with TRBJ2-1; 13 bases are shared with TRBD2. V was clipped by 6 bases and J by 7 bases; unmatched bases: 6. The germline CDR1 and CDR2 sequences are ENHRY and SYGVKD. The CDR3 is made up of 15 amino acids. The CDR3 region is CAISLGLAGKNEQFF. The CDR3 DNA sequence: TGTGCCATCAGCTTGGGACTAGCGGGAAAGAATGAGCAGTTCTTC.

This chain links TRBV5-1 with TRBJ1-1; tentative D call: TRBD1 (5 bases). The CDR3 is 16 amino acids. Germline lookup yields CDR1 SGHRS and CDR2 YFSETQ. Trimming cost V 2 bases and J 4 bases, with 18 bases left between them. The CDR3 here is CASSFQGVGSSTEAFF. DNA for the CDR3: TGCGCCAGCAGCTTCCAGGGTGTAGGATCCTCCACTGAAGCTTTCTTT.

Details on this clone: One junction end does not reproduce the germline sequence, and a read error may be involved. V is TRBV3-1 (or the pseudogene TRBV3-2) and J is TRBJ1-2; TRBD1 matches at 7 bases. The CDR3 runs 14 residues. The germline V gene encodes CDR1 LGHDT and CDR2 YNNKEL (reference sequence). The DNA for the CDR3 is TGTGCCAGCAGCCAAGGGACCGAAAGACAGGGAAACAACTTC. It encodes CASSQGTERQGNNF.

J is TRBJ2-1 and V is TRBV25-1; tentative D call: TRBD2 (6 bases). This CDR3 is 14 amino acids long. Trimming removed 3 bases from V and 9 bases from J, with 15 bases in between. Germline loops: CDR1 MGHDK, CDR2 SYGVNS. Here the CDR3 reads CASSDFLTRREQFF. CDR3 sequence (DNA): TGTGCCAGCAGTGACTTCCTGACTAGACGTGAGCAGTTCTTC.

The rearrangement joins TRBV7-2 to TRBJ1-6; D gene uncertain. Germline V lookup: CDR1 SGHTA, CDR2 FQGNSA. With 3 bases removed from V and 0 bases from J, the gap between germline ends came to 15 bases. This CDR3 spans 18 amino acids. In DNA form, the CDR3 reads TGTGCCAGCAGCTTCTCCCCGGAGAGGATCTCCTATAATTCACCCCTCCACTTT. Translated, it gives CASSFSPERISYNSPLHF.

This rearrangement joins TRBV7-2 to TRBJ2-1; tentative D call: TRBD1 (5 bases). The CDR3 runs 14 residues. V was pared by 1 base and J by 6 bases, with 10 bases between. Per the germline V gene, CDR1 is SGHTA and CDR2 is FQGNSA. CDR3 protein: CASSLDGQGNEQFF. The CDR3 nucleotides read TGTGCCAGCAGCTTAGATGGTCAGGGCAATGAGCAGTTCTTC.

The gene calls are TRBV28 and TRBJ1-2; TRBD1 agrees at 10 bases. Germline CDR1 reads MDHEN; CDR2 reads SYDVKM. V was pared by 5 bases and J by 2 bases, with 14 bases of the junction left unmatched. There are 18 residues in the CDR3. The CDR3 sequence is CASSPIGKGTGDNYGYTF. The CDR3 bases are TGTGCCAGCAGTCCGATAGGGAAGGGGACAGGGGACAACTATGGCTACACCTTC.

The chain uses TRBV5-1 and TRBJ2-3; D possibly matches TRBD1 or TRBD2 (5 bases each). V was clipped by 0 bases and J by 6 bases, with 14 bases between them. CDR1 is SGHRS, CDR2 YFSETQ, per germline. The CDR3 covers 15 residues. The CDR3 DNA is TGCGCCAGCAGCTTGGGGGGACCCTTGGAGGATACGCAGTATTTT. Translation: CASSLGGPLEDTQYF.

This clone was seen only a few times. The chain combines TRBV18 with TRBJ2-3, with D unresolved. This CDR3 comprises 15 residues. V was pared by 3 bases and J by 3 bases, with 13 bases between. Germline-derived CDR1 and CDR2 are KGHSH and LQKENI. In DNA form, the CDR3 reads TGTGCCAGCTCACCTCGTGGTAGTACGACAGATACGCAGTATTTT. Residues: CASSPRGSTTDTQYF. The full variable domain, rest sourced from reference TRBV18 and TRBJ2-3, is NAGVMQNPRHLVRRRGQEARLRCSPMKGHSHVYWYRQLPEEGLKFMVYLQKENIIDESGMPKERFSAEFPKEGPSILRIQQVVRGDSAAYFCASSPRGSTTDTQYFGPGTRLTVL.

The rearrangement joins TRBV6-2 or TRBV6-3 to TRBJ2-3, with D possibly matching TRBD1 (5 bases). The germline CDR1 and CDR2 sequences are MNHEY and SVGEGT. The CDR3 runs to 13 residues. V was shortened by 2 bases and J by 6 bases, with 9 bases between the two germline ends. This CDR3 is CASSYRGMDTQYF. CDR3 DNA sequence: TGTGCCAGCAGTTACAGGGGAATGGATACGCAGTATTTT.

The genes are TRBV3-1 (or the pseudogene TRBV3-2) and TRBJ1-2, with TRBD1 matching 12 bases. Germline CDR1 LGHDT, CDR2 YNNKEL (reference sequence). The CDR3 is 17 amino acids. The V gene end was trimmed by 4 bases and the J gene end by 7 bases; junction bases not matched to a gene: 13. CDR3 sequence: CASSLSQGTGGPGGYTF. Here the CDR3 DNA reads TGTGCCAGCAGCCTTTCACAGGGGACAGGGGGCCCTGGTGGCTACACCTTC.